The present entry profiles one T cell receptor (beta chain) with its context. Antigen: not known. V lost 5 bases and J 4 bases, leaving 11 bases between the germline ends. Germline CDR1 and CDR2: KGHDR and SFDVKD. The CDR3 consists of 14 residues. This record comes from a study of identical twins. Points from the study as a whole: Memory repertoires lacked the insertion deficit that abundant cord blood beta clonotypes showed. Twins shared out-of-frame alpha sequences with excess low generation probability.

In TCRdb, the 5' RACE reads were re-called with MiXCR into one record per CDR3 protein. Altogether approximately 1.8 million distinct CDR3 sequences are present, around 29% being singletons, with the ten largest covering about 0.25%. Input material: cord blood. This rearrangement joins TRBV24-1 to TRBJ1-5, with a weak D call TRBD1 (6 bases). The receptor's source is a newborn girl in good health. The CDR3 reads CATSVTGGNQPQHF. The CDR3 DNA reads TGTGCCACCAGTGTGACAGGAGGGAATCAGCCCCAGCATTTT.